This T cell receptor (beta chain) is drawn from a study of regulatory T cells in long-lasting Graves disease. Study-level findings and limits: Less diverse TCR repertoires were seen in persistent Graves' patients than in newly diagnosed ones.

To make TCR beta libraries, researchers used iRepertoire HTBI primers and Arm-PCR of CDR3 regions. TCRdb independently ran MiXCR on the multiplex PCR reads; one entry per CDR3 protein. The table records some 230,000 distinct CDR3 sequences, around 19% of them present only once. V lost 1 base, J lost 11 bases, and 17 bases lay in between. The germline V gene has CDR1 SEHNR and CDR2 FQNEAQ (reference sequence). This CDR3 contains 14 residues. Specified time point: newly diagnosed GD, antithyroid drugs for less than 3 months. RNA isolated from PBMCs was used to make the TCR library. Doctors identified Graves' disease using the American Thyroid Association guidelines. This clonotype was counted at least ten times. As yet, its antigen is unknown.

The chain uses TRBV7-9 and TRBJ1-1, with no clear D. The sequence derives from a female donor with Graves disease. This specimen was peripheral blood mononuclear cells (PBMCs), taken at new diagnosis, from a patient treated with antithyroid drugs. As DNA, the CDR3 is TGTGCCAGCAGCTTAGGGGATGGATCGTACGGTGCTTTCTTT. This sequence encodes CASSLGDGSYGAFF.